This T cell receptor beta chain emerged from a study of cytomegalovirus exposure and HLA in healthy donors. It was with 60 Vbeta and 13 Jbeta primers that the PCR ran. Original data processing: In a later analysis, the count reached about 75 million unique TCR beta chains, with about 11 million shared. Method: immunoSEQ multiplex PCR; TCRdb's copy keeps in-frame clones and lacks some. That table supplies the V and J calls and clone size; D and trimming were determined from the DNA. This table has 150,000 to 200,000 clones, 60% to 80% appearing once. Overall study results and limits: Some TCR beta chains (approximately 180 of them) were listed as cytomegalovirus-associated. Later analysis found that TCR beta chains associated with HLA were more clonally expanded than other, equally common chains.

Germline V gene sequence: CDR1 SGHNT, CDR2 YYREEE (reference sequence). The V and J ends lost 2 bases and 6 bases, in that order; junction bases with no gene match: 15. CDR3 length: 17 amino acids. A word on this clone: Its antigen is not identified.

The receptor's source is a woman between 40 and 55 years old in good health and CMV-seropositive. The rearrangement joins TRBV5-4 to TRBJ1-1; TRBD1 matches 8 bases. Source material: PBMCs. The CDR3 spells CASSFAGGVGIGAEAFF. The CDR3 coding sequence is TGTGCCAGCAGCTTTGCAGGGGGCGTGGGTATTGGGGCTGAAGCTTTCTTT.